The clone carrying this TCR beta chain was detected a few times. Its antigen is unknown. The data derive from a study of CD8 T cells in ankylosing spondylitis. Germline CDR1 SGHAT, CDR2 FQDESV (reference sequence). This CDR3 spans 12 amino acids. With 5 bases removed from V and 8 bases from J, the gap between germline ends came to 12 bases. A quantitative 5'-RACE method, one with molecular barcodes, was used to make TCR beta libraries. In TCRdb, the 5' RACE reads were re-called with MiXCR into one record per CDR3 protein. Seen here are around 130,000 distinct CDR3 sequences, roughly 15% observed once, and the top ten hold around 3%. General observations from the study: Reactive arthritis synovial fluid and blood previously showed some of these motif variants. A TCR beta motif of several highly homologous variants appeared characteristic of ankylosing spondylitis blood.

V is TRBV11-1 and J is TRBJ1-1; TRBD1 is a possible D gene (6 bases). This receptor was obtained from a female donor with ankylosing spondylitis or in good health (not recorded which). The sample taken for sequencing was blood, either unsorted or a sorted T cell fraction (not recorded which). The CDR3 DNA is TGTGCCAGCAGCCCAGGCGGGGGCGAAGCTTTCTTT. Translation gives CASSPGGGEAFF.